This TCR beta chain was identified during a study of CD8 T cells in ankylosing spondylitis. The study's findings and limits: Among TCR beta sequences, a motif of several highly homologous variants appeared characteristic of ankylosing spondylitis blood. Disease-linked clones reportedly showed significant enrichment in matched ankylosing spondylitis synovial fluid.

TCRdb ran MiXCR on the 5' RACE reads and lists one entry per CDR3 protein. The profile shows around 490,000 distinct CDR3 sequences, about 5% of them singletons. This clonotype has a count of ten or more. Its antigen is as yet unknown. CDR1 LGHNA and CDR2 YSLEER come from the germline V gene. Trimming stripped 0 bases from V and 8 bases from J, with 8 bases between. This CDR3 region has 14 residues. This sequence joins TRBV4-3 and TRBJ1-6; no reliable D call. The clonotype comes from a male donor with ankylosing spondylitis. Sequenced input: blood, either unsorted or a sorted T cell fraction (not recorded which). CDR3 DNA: TGCGCCAGCAGCCAAGATCCCGCACATTCACCCCTCCACTTT. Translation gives CASSQDPAHSPLHF.